This T cell receptor (beta chain) was captured by sequencing in a study of CD4 T cells in relation to SARS-CoV-2 and coronaviruses. Study at large: ViraFEST: approximately 10-day antigen culture of PBMCs, then TCR beta CDR3 sequencing.

Method: immunoSEQ multiplex PCR; TCRdb's copy keeps in-frame clones and lacks some. Of about 26,000 clones in the sample, roughly four fifths were seen once. Study results and limitations: In around 67% of donors, memory CD4+ clonotypes crossrecognized SARS-CoV-2 and at least one common cold coronavirus spike.

Trimming shortened V by 2 bases and J by 0 bases, and 7 bases separated the two germline ends. This CDR3 is built from 15 residues. From germline, CDR1 is LNHDA and CDR2 SQIVND (reference sequence). This clone occurred once. Its antigen is not known. Before the COVID-19 pandemic, during about 2011-2019, CD4+ T cells were taken from unexposed donors. Isolation of CD4+ T cells took place after approximately 11 days in culture. The receptor's source is a human donor in good health. Sequenced: CD4+ T cells from PBMCs, cultured in vitro. The rearrangement joins TRBV19 to TRBJ1-4; D gene ambiguous. CDR3 in amino acids: CASSIMAATNEKLFF. The CDR3 DNA sequence: TGTGCCAGTAGTATAATGGCTGCAACTAATGAAAAACTGTTTTTT.